This is a list of T cell receptor beta chains from one sample in a study of blood T cell repertoires in COVID-19. Clones were sequenced by immunoSEQ multiplex PCR, and TCRdb holds only the in-frame ones, with some missing. In the table there are just over 250,000 clones, over 75% of which are singletons. Sequenced input: peripheral blood. The receptors come from a woman in her seventies with COVID-19, enrolled during active disease. Both conserved end residues are part of each CDR3. A D gene is named only where the DNA matches it firmly. A row's size may be missing; if present it is once, few, many or a size class.

abundance	v_gene	j_gene	d_gene	CDR3nt	CDR3aa
-	TRBV5-1	TRBJ2-3	TRBD2	TGCGCCAGCAGCTTGGGGACTAGCGGGATACCAGATACGCAGTATTTT	CASSLGTSGIPDTQYF
-	TRBV6-5	TRBJ1-6	-	TGTGCCAGCAGCCCCGGTTACCCACCCCTCCACTTT	CASSPGYPPLHF
-	TRBV4-1	TRBJ2-7	TRBD2	TGCGCCAGCACCCCGGTATCCGTGGCTAGCGGTATCTACGAGCAGTACTTC	CASTPVSVASGIYEQYF
once	TRBV10-3	TRBJ1-4	-	TGTGCCATCAGTGAGTCGATGGGGGGTGAAAAACTGTTTTTT	CAISESMGGEKLFF
-	TRBV30	TRBJ2-6	TRBD1	TGTGCCTGGAGTATCCCTGGACAGGGCCATCGTGGGGCCAACGTCCTGACTTTC	CAWSIPGQGHRGANVLTF
-	TRBV24-1	TRBJ2-1	TRBD2	TGTGCCACCAATCAAGCGGGAGCAATATCTGAGCAGTTCTTC	CATNQAGAISEQFF
-	TRBV30	TRBJ2-7	TRBD1	TGTGCCTGGAGACGGACAGGGGGATACGAGCAGTACTTC	CAWRRTGGYEQYF
once	TRBV7-6	TRBJ2-2	TRBD1	TGTGCCAGCAGCACCGGGACAGGGAACGGGGAGCTGTTTTTT	CASSTGTGNGELFF
-	TRBV2	TRBJ1-6	TRBD1	TGTGCCAGCGGACAGGATTATAATTCACCCCTCCACTTT	CASGQDYNSPLHF
-	TRBV4-1	TRBJ1-2	TRBD1	TGCGCCAGCAGCTTTCTTGGGACAGGGGCCAACTATGGCTACACCTTC	CASSFLGTGANYGYTF
-	TRBV30	TRBJ2-7	-	TGTGCCTGGAGAAGAGATCTAGTCCCCGAGCAGTACTTC	CAWRRDLVPEQYF
-	TRBV6-5	TRBJ2-7	TRBD1	TGTGCCAGCAAAACAGGGGGCGGGTACGAGCAGTACTTC	CASKTGGGYEQYF
-	TRBV28	TRBJ2-7	-	TGTGCCAGCAGTTTTATACAGGGAACATACGAGCAGTACTTC	CASSFIQGTYEQYF
-	TRBV7-6	TRBJ2-7	TRBD2	TGTGCCAGCACCTCTAGTGGGACTAGCGGGAGAAGGGTGCGCGGCGAGCAGTACTTC	CASTSSGTSGRRVRGEQYF
-	TRBV3-1/TRBV3-2	TRBJ1-2	TRBD1	TGTGCCAGCAGCCAAAGGGACAGATCCTATGGCTACACCTTC	CASSQRDRSYGYTF
-	TRBV30	TRBJ1-5	-	TGTGCCTGGACCGGGGGAGATCAGCCCCAGCATTTT	CAWTGGDQPQHF
few	TRBV7-9	TRBJ1-6	TRBD1	TGTGCCAGCAGTCACGGGACAGGGGATTCACCCCTCCACTTT	CASSHGTGDSPLHF
-	TRBV11-3	TRBJ1-3	-	TGTGCCAGCAGCTTAGAAGGCGGTAGCTCTGGAAACACCATATATTTT	CASSLEGGSSGNTIYF
-	TRBV4-1	TRBJ2-2	-	TGCGCCAGCAGCCAAGAAATAGTAAACACCGGGGAGCTGTTTTTT	CASSQEIVNTGELFF
once	TRBV19	TRBJ2-5	-	TGTGCCAGTAGGATGGACAGACGTGGCGAGACCCAGTACTTC	CASRMDRRGETQYF
-	TRBV10-2	TRBJ2-5	TRBD2	TGCGCCAGCAGCCTGAGCCTAGCGGGAGGCGGGGAGACCCAGTACTTC	CASSLSLAGGGETQYF
-	TRBV28	TRBJ2-1	-	TGTGCCAGCACTTACGGGGAAGCGGGTTACAATGAGCAGTTCTTC	CASTYGEAGYNEQFF
-	TRBV10-3	TRBJ2-5	TRBD1	TGTGCCATCAGTGATAGTGGGACAGGGGGAGGTGAGACCCAGTACTTC	CAISDSGTGGGETQYF
-	TRBV28	TRBJ2-5	TRBD2	TGTGCCAGCTTAACCGGGGAGGGAGGAGAGACCCAGTACTTC	CASLTGEGGETQYF
-	TRBV4-2	TRBJ1-1	TRBD1	TGTGCCAGCAGCCCCGGACAGGGGGCCTACATGAACACTGAAGCTTTCTTT	CASSPGQGAYMNTEAFF
-	TRBV19	TRBJ2-7	TRBD1	TGTGCCAGTAGTCAACTGTCCGGGACAGGGGGAGGAGAGCAGTACTTC	CASSQLSGTGGGEQYF
-	TRBV7-2	TRBJ1-3	-	TGTGCCAGCAGCCCCGACTACGGTGGAAACACCATATATTTT	CASSPDYGGNTIYF
-	TRBV6-1	TRBJ2-5	-	TGTGCCAGCAGTGAAGTCCGGAGGGAAGAGACCCAGTACTTC	CASSEVRREETQYF
-	TRBV20-1	TRBJ2-7	TRBD2	TGCAGTGCTAGTAGGACTAGCGGGACCGACCCCCTCTCCGAGCAGTACTTC	CSASRTSGTDPLSEQYF
once	TRBV5-1	TRBJ1-2	-	TGCGCCAGCAGCCCCGGGACTGATGGCAAGGGCTACACCTTC	CASSPGTDGKGYTF
-	TRBV5-1	TRBJ1-2	TRBD1	TGCGCCAGCAGCCTGGGACAGGCGATAAACTATGGCTACACCTTC	CASSLGQAINYGYTF
-	TRBV3-1/TRBV3-2	TRBJ1-2	-	TGTGCCAGCAGCCGGGGCAGAACTAACTATGGCTACACCTTC	CASSRGRTNYGYTF
-	TRBV6-6	TRBJ1-5	-	TGTGCCAGCAGCACGCTGGGGGCCAGTCAGCCCCAGCATTTT	CASSTLGASQPQHF
-	TRBV19	TRBJ1-2	TRBD1	TGTGCCAGTACCCGGGACAGACGGAACTATGGCTACACCTTC	CASTRDRRNYGYTF
-	TRBV6-5	TRBJ2-1	TRBD2	TGTGCCAGCGTCGGGAGGGAAGTCAATGAGCAGTTCTTC	CASVGREVNEQFF
-	TRBV6-5	TRBJ1-1	-	TGTGCCAGCAGTAGACTCTTGAACACTGAAGCTTTCTTT	CASSRLLNTEAFF
-	TRBV19	TRBJ1-5	TRBD1	TGTGCCAGTATTCAGACAGGGGGTGGCAATCAGCCCCAGCATTTT	CASIQTGGGNQPQHF
-	TRBV6-2/TRBV6-3	TRBJ2-1	-	TGTGCCAGCGGTTTCTTGAGGCGGGAGCAGTTCTTC	CASGFLRREQFF
-	TRBV4-3	TRBJ1-2	TRBD1	TGCGCCAGCAGCCAAGATCCAGGGGGCGCCCCTGGCTACACCTTC	CASSQDPGGAPGYTF